This T cell receptor (beta chain) was retrieved from a study of OX40 agonist ivuxolimab in advanced cancers. Study results and limitations: More expanded clones were found, on average, in CD8+ than in CD4+ T cells. Circulating CD4+ and CD8+ T cells showed clonal expansion by week 6 at 0.1 to 3.0 mg/kg.

Concerning this clone itself: Its cognate antigen is unknown.

TCRdb's copy holds only in-frame clones and misses some; the assay was immunoSEQ multiplex PCR. The sample records roughly 59,000 clones, approximately 88% being singletons. The CDR3 contains 15 residues. The V and J ends lost 0 bases and 2 bases respectively, with 11 bases between them. Germline CDR1 SGHNT, CDR2 YYREEE (reference sequence). The TCR originated in an adult with an advanced solid tumor such as melanoma, head and neck, liver or kidney cancer. This sample comprised CD4+ or CD8+ T cells sorted from blood, obtained in a trial of the OX40 agonist ivuxolimab. V and J are TRBV5-4 and TRBJ1-1, with D possibly being TRBD1 (5 bases). DNA of the CDR3: TGTGCCAGCAGCTTGGGAACGACAGCAAACACTGAAGCTTTCTTT. Protein product: CASSLGTTANTEAFF.